Reported below is one T cell receptor (beta chain). The sample is drawn from a study of OX40 agonist ivuxolimab in advanced cancers. Overall study context: Averaging 60 years in age, with a range of 23 to 79, the cohort was approximately 83% male. Allowance was made for prior anti-PD-1, anti-PD-L1 or anti-CTLA-4 therapy, and about 40% had some.

Looked up from germline, CDR1 is SEHNR and CDR2 is FQNEAQ (reference sequence). V lost 2 bases, J lost 5 bases, and 18 bases lay in between. This CDR3 comprises 17 residues. Clones were sequenced by immunoSEQ multiplex PCR, and TCRdb holds only the in-frame ones, with some missing. The data show approximately 12,000 clones, 80% to 85% seen once. Enrollment shut out patients with autoimmune disease history or systemic immunosuppression. The sequence came from an adult with an advanced solid tumor such as melanoma, head and neck, liver or kidney cancer. The chain couples TRBV7-9 to TRBJ2-2, with a tentative D call TRBD2 (5 bases). The input for sequencing was CD4+ or CD8+ T cells sorted from blood, taken in a trial of the OX40 agonist ivuxolimab. DNA of the CDR3: TGTGCCAGCAGCTTATCACCCCCGGGATTGGGGACCGGGGAGCTGTTTTTT. Translated: CASSLSPPGLGTGELFF. The full variable domain, with the rest looked up from reference TRBV7-9 and TRBJ2-2, is DTGVSQNPRHKITKRGQNVTFRCDPISEHNRLYWYRQTLGQGPEFLTYFQNEAQLEKSRLLSDRFSAERPKGSFSTLEIQRTEQGDSAMYLCASSLSPPGLGTGELFFGEGSRLTVL.